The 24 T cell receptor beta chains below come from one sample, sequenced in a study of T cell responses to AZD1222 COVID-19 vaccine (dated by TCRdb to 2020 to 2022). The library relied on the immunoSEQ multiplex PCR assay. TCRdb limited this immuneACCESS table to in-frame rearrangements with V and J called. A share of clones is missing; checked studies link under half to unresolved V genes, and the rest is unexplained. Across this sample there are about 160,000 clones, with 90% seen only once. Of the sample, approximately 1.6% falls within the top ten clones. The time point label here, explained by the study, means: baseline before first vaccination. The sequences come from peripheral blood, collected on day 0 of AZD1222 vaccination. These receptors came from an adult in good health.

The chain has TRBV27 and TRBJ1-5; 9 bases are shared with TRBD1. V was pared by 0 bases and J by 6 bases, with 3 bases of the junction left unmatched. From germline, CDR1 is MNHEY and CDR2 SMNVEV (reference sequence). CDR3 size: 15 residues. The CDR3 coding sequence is TGTGCCAGCAGTTTATCTACAGGGGGCGGTCAGCCCCAGCATTTT. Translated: CASSLSTGGGQPQHF.

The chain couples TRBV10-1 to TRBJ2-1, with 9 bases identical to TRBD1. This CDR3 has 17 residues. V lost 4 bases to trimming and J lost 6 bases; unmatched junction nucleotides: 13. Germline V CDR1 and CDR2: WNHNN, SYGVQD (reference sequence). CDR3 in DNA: TGCGCCAGCAGTGCACGACGACCGGGACAGGGTTCCAATGAGCAGTTCTTC. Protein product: CASSARRPGQGSNEQFF.

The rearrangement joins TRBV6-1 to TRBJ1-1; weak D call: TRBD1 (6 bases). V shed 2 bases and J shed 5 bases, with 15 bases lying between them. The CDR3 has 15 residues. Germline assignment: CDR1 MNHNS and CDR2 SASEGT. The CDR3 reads CASSELNREGTEAFF. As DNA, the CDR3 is TGTGCCAGCAGTGAACTAAACAGGGAAGGGACTGAAGCTTTCTTT.

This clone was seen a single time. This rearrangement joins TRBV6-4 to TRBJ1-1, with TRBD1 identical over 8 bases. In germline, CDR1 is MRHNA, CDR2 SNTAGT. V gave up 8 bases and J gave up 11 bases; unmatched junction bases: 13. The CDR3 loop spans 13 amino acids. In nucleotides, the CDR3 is TGTGCCAGCCTAAGACAGGGGCCATTGCGTGCTTTCTTT. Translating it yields CASLRQGPLRAFF.

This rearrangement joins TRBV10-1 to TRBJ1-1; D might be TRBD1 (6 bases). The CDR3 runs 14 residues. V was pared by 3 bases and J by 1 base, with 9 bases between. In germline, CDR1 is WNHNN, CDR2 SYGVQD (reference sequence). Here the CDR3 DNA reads TGCGCCAGCAGTGAAAACAGGGCGAACACTGAAGCTTTCTTT. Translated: CASSENRANTEAFF.

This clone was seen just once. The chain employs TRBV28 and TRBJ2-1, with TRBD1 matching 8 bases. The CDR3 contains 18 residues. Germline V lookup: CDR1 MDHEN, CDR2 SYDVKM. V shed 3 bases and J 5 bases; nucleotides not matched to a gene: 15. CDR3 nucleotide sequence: TGTGCCAGCAGTTTTTTCTGGACAGGGACGAGGTTACACAATGAGCAGTTCTTC. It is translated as CASSFFWTGTRLHNEQFF.

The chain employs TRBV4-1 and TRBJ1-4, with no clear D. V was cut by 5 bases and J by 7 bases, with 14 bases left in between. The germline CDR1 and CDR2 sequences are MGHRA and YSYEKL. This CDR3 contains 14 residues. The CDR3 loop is CASSKNAAVEKLFF. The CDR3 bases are TGCGCCAGCAGCAAAAACGCGGCGGTTGAAAAACTGTTTTTT.

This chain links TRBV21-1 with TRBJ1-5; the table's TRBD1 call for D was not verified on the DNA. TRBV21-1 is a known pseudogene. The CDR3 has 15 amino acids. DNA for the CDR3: TGTGCCAGCGGACAGGACCCATATAGCAATCAGCCCCAGCATTTT. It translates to CASGQDPYSNQPQHF.

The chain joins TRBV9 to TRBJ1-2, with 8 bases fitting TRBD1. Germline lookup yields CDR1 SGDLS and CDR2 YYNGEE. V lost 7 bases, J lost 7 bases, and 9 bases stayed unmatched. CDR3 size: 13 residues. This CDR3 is CASSYRGLSGYTF. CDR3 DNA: TGTGCCAGCTCCTACAGGGGGTTAAGTGGCTACACCTTC.

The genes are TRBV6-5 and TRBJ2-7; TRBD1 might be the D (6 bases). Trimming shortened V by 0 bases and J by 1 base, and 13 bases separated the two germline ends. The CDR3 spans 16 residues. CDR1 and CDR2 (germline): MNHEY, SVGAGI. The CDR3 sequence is CASSYSRGTPSYEQYF. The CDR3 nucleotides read TGTGCCAGCAGTTACTCGAGAGGGACACCATCCTACGAGCAGTACTTC.

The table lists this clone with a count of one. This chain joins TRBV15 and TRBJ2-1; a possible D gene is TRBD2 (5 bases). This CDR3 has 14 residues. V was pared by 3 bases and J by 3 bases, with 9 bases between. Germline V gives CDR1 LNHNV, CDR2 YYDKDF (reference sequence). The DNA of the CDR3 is TGTGCCACCAGCAGCTGGGAGAGCTACAATGAGCAGTTCTTC. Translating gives CATSSWESYNEQFF.

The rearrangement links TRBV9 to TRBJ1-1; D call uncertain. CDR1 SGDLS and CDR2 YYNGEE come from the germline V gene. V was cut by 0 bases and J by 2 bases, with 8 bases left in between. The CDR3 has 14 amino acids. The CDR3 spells CASSVAASNTEAFF. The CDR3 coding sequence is TGTGCCAGCAGCGTAGCGGCCTCAAACACTGAAGCTTTCTTT.

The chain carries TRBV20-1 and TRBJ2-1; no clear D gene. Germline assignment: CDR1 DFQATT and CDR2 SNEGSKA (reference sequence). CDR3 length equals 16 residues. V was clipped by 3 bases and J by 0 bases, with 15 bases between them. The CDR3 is CSASTWGTFSYNEQFF. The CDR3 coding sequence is TGCAGTGCTAGTACCTGGGGAACTTTCTCCTACAATGAGCAGTTCTTC.

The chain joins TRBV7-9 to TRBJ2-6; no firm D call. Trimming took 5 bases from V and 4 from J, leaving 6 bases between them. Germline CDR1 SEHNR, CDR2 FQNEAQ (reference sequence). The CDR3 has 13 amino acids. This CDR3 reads CASSPQGANVLTF. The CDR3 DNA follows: TGTGCCAGCAGCCCACAGGGGGCCAACGTCCTGACTTTC.

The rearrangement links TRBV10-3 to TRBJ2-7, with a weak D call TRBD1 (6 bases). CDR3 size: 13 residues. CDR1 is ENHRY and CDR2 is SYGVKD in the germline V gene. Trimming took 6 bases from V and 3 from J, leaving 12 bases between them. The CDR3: CAISQGTVYEQYF. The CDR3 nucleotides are TGTGCCATCAGCCAGGGGACCGTCTACGAGCAGTACTTC.

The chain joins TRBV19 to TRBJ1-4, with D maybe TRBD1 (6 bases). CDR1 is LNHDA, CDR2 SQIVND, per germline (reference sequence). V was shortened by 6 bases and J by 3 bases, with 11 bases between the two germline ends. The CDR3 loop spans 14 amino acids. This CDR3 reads CASRTDSSNEKLFF. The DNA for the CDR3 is TGTGCCAGTAGAACGGACAGTTCTAATGAAAAACTGTTTTTT.

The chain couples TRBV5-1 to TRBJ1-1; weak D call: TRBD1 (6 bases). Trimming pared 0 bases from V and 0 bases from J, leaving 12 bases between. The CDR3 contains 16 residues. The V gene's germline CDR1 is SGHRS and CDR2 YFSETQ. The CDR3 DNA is TGCGCCAGCAGCTTGGATCGGGGGCTAATGAACACTGAAGCTTTCTTT. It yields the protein CASSLDRGLMNTEAFF. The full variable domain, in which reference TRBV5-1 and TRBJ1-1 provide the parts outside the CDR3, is KAGVTQTPRYLIKTRGQQVTLSCSPISGHRSVSWYQQTPGQGLQFLFEYFSETQRNKGNFPGRFSGRQFSNSRSEMNVSTLELGDSALYLCASSLDRGLMNTEAFFGQGTRLTVV.

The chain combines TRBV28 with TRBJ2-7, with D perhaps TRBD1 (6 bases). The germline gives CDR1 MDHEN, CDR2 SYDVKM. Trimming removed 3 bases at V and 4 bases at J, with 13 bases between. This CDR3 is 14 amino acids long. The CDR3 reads CASSLRQATYEQYF. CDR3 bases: TGTGCCAGCAGTTTGAGACAGGCGACATACGAGCAGTACTTC.

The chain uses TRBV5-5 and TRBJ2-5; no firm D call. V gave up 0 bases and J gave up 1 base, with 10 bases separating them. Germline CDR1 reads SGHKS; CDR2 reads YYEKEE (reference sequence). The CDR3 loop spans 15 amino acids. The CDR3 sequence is CASSLGAVFQETQYF. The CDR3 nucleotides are TGTGCCAGCAGCTTGGGGGCGGTCTTCCAAGAGACCCAGTACTTC.

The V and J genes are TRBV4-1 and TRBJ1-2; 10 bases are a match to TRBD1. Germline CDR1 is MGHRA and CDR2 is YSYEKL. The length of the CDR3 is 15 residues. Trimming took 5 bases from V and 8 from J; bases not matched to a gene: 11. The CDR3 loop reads CASSASGTGVGGYTF. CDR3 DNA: TGCGCCAGCAGCGCCTCCGGGACAGGGGTTGGGGGCTACACCTTC.

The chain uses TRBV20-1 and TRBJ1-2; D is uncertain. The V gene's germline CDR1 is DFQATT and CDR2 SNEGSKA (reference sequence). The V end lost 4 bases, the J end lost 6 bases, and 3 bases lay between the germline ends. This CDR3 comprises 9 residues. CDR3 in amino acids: CSANDGYTF. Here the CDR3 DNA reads TGCAGTGCTAATGATGGCTACACCTTC.

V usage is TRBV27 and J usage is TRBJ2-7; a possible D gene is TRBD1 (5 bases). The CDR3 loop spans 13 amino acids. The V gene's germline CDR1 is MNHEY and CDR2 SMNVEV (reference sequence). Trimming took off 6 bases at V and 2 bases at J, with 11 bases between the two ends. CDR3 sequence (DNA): TGTGCCAGCAGGCCGACAGAACCCTACGAGCAGTACTTC. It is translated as CASRPTEPYEQYF.

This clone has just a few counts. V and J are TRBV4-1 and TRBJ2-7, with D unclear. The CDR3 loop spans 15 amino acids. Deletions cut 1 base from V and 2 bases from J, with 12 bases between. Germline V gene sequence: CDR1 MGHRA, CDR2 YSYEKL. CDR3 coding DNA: TGCGCCAGCAGCCAAGCGCAGTCTCTTCCCTACGAGCAGTACTTC. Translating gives CASSQAQSLPYEQYF.

In DNA form, the CDR3 reads TGTGCCAGCTCACCACCGAGACGGCTTCAGCCCCAGCATTTT. Protein product: CASSPPRRLQPQHF. The rearrangement uses TRBV18 and TRBJ1-5; no clear D gene. The CDR3 is 14 residues long. V was pared by 0 bases and J by 6 bases, with 9 bases between. Germline V gene data show CDR1 as KGHSH and CDR2 as LQKENI.